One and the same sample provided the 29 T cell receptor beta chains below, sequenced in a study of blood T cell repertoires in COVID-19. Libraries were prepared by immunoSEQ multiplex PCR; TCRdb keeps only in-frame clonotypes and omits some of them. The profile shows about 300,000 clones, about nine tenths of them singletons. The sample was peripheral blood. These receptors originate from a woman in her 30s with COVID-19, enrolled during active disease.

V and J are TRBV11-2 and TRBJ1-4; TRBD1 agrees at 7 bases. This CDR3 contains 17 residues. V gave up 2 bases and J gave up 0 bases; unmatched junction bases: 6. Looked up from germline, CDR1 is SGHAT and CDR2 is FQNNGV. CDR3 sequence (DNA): TGTGCCAGCAGCTTATGGGGACAGAGCGCAACTAATGAAAAACTGTTTTTT. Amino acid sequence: CASSLWGQSATNEKLFF.

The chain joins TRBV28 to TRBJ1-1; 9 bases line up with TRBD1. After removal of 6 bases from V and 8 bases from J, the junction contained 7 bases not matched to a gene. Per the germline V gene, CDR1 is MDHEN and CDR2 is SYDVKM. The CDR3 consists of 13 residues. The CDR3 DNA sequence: TGTGCCAGCAGGGGGACAGGGTTCGCCGAAGCTTTCTTT. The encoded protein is CASRGTGFAEAFF.

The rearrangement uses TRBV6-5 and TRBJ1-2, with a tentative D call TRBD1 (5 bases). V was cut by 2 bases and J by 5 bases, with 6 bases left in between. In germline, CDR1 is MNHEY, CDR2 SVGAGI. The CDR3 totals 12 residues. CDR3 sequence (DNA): TGTGCCAGCAGTTACCAGGGATATGGCTACACCTTC. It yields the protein CASSYQGYGYTF.

CDR3 sequence reads: CAWRRGRQGYEKLFF. The CDR3 region has the DNA TGTGCCTGGAGGCGAGGTCGACAGGGGTATGAAAAACTGTTTTTT. V is TRBV30 and J is TRBJ1-4; 8 nucleotides align to TRBD1. The CDR3 extends over 15 amino acids. V shed 3 bases and J 6 bases; nucleotides not matched to a gene: 9. From germline, CDR1 is GTSNPN and CDR2 SVGIG (reference sequence).

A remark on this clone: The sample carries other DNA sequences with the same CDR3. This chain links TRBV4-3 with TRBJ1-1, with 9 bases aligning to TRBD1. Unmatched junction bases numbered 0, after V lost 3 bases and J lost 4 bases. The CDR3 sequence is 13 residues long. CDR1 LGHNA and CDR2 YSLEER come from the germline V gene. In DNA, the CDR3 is TGCGCCAGCAGCCAGGACAGGGGCACTGAAGCTTTCTTT. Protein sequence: CASSQDRGTEAFF.

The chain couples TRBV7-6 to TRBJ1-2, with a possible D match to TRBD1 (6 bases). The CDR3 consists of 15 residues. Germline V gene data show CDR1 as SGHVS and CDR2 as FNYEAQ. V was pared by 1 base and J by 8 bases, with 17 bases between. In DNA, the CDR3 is TGTGCCAGCAGCTTAGGAGCAGGGGTAGTGGAGGGCTACACCTTC. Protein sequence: CASSLGAGVVEGYTF.

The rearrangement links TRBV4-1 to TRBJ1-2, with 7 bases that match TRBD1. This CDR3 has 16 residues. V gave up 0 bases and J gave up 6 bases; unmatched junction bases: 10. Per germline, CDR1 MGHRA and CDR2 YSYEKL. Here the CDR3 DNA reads TGCGCCAGCAGCCAAGATGTAACAGGGGTATATGATGGCTACACCTTC. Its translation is CASSQDVTGVYDGYTF.

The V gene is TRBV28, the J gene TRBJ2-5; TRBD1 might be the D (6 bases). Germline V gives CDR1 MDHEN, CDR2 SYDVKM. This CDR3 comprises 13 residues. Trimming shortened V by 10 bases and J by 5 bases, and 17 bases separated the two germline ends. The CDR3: CATQQGSGETQYF. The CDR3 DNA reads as TGTGCCACGCAACAGGGTTCAGGGGAGACCCAGTACTTC.

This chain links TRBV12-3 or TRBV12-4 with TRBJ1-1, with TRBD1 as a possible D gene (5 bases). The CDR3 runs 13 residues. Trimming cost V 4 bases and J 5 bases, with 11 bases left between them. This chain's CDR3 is CASSSQVYTEAFF. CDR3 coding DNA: TGTGCCAGCAGTTCACAGGTATATACTGAAGCTTTCTTT.

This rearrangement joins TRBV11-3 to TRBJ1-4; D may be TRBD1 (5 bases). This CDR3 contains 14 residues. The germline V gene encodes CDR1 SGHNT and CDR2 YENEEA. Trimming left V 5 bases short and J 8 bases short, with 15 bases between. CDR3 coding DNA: TGTGCCAGCAGCCCGCCACCCCCAGGGGAAAAACTGTTTTTT. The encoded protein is CASSPPPPGEKLFF. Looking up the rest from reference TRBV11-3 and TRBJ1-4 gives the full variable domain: EAGVVQSPRYKIIEKKQPVAFWCNPISGHNTLYWYLQNLGQGPELLIRYENEEAVDDSQLPKDRFSAERLKGVDSTLKIQPAELGDSAVYLCASSPPPPGEKLFFGSGTQLSVL.

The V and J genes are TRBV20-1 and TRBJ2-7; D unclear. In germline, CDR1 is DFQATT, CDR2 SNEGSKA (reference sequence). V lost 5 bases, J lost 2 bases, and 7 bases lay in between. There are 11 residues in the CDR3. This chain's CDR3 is CSAGTAYEQYF. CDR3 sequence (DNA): TGCAGTGCTGGAACAGCCTACGAGCAGTACTTC.

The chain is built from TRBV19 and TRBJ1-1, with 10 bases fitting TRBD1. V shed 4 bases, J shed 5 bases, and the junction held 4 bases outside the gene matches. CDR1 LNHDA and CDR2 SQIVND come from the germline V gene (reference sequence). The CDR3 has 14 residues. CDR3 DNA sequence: TGTGCCAGTAGTACCGGGACAGGGGAAACTGAAGCTTTCTTT. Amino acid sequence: CASSTGTGETEAFF.

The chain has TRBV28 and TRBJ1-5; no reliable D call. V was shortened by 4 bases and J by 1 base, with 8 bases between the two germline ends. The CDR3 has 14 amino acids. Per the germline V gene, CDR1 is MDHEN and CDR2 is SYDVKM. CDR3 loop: CASSSGSSNQPQHF. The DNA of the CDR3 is TGTGCCAGCAGTTCCGGTAGCAGCAATCAGCCCCAGCATTTT.

In DNA, the CDR3 is TGTGCCAGTAGTATAGTATCAGGGTTTTCCTACGAGCAGTACTTC. Translated, it gives CASSIVSGFSYEQYF. V gene TRBV19 combines with J gene TRBJ2-7; weak D call: TRBD1 (5 bases). The ends were cut back, 1 base at V and 1 base at J, with 11 bases in the middle. There are 15 residues in the CDR3. The germline CDR1 and CDR2 sequences are LNHDA and SQIVND (reference sequence).

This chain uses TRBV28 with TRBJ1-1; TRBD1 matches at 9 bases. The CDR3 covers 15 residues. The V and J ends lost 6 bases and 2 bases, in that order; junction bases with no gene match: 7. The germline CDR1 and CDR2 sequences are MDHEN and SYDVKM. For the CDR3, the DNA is TGTGCCAGCAGCTCCCCGGGACAGGGTAACACTGAAGCTTTCTTT. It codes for CASSSPGQGNTEAFF.

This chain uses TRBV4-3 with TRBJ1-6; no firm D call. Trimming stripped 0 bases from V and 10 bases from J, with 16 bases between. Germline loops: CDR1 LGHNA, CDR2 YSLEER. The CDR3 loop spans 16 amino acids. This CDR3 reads CASSQDPGIEGSPLHF. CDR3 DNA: TGCGCCAGCAGCCAAGATCCCGGGATTGAGGGATCACCCCTCCACTTT.

The CDR3, as DNA: TGTGCCACGGAACAGGAGACTAACTATGGCTACACCTTC. It specifies CATEQETNYGYTF. This chain joins TRBV15 and TRBJ1-2, with D possibly TRBD1 on 5 matching bases. The germline CDR1 and CDR2 sequences are LNHNV and YYDKDF (reference sequence). This CDR3 spans 13 amino acids. V lost 9 bases and J lost 0, with 11 bases in between.

CDR3 sequence reads: CATSREREGTGELFF. The CDR3 DNA follows: TGTGCCACCAGCAGGGAGCGGGAAGGTACCGGGGAGCTGTTTTTT. V and J are TRBV15 and TRBJ2-2; TRBD2 matches at 7 bases. V gave up 3 bases and J gave up 5 bases; unmatched junction bases: 6. The germline V gene has CDR1 LNHNV and CDR2 YYDKDF (reference sequence). CDR3 length: 15 residues.

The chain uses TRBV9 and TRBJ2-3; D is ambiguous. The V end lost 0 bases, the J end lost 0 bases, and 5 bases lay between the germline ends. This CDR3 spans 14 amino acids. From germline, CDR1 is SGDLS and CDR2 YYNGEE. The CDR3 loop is CASSVVGSTDTQYF. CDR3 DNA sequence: TGTGCCAGCAGCGTAGTCGGGAGCACAGATACGCAGTATTTT.

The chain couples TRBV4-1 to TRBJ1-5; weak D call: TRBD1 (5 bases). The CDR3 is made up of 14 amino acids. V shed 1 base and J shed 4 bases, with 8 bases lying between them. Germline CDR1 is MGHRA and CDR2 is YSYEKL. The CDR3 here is CASSQGQPNQPQHF. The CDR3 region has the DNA TGCGCCAGCAGCCAAGGACAGCCAAATCAGCCCCAGCATTTT.

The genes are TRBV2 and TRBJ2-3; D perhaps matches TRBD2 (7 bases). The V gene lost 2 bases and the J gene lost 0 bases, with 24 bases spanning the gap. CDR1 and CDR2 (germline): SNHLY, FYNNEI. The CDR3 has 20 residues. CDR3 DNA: TGTGCCAGCAGTGAATTCCTGGGCCGGGGGGCCTTTCCTAGCACAGATACGCAGTATTTT. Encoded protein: CASSEFLGRGAFPSTDTQYF. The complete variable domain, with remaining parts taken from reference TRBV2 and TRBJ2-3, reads EPEVTQTPSHQVTQMGQEVILRCVPISNHLYFYWYRQILGQKVEFLVSFYNNEISEKSEIFDDQFSVERPDGSNFTLKIRSTKLEDSAMYFCASSEFLGRGAFPSTDTQYFGPGTRLTVL.

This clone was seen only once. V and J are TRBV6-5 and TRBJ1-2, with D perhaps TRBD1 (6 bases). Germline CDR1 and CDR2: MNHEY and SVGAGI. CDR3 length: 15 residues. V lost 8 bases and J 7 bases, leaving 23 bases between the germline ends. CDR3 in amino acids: CASGGRLHQGLGYTF. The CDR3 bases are TGTGCCAGCGGGGGCCGCCTCCATCAGGGGCTTGGCTACACCTTC.

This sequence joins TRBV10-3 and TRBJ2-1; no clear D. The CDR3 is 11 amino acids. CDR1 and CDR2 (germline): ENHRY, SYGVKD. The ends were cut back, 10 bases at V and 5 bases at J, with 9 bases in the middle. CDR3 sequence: CATGLNNEQFF. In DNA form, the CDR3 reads TGTGCCACTGGGCTTAACAATGAGCAGTTCTTC.

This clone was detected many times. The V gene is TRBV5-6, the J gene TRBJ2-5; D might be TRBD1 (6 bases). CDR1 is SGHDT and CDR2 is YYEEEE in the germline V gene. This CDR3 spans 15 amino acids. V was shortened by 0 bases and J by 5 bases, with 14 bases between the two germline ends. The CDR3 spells CASSLVQGWGETQYF. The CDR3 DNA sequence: TGTGCCAGCAGCTTGGTTCAGGGGTGGGGGGAGACCCAGTACTTC.

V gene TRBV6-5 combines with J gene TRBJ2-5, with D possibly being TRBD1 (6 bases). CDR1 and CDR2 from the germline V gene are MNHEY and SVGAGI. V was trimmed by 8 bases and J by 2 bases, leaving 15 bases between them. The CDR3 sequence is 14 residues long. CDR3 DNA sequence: TGTGCCAGCGGGACACGTACTAAACAAGAGACCCAGTACTTC. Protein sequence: CASGTRTKQETQYF.

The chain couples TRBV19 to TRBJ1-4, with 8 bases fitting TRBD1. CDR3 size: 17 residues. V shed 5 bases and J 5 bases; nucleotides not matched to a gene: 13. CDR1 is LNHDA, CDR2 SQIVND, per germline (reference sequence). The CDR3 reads CASSVPSNRGKNEKLFF. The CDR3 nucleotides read TGTGCCAGTAGTGTACCATCCAACAGGGGGAAAAATGAAAAACTGTTTTTT. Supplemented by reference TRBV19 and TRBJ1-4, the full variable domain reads DGGITQSPKYLFRKEGQNVTLSCEQNLNHDAMYWYRQDPGQGLRLIYYSQIVNDFQKGDIAEGYSVSREKKESFPLTVTSAQKNPTAFYLCASSVPSNRGKNEKLFFGSGTQLSVL.

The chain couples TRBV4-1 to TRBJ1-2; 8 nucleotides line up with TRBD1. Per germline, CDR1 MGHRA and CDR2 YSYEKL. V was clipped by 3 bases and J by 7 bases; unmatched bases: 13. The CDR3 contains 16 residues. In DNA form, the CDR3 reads TGCGCCAGCAGCCAGCCCCTTTATGGCAGGGGGCGTGGCTACACCTTC. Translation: CASSQPLYGRGRGYTF.

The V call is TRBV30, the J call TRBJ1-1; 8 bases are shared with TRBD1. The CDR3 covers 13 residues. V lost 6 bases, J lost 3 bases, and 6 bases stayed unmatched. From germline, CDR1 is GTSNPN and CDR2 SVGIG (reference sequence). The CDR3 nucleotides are TGTGCCTGTACCAGGGGGCTGTACACTGAAGCTTTCTTT. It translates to CACTRGLYTEAFF.

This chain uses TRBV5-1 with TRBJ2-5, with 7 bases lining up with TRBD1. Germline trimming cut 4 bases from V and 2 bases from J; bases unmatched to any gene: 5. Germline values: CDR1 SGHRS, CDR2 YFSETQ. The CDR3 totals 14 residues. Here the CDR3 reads CASSTGTAQETQYF. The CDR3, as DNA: TGCGCCAGCAGCACCGGGACAGCTCAAGAGACCCAGTACTTC.